This is a list of T cell receptor beta chains from one sample in a study of blood T cell repertoires in COVID-19. Sequenced by immunoSEQ multiplex PCR; TCRdb stores in-frame clones only, minus some. The repertoire includes 80,000 to 130,000 clones, approximately 91% of them detected once, and about 6.3% sits in the top ten. Sequencing was carried out using peripheral blood. These receptors originate from a woman aged 60-70 years with acute or convalescent COVID-19. Each CDR3 is given with its conserved first and last residue. D genes are given only for firm matches. Not all rows give a size; the values are once, few, many and, for expanded clones, a class.

V gene: TRBV28; clone size: NA; J gene: TRBJ1-5; D gene: NA; CDR3 protein: CASSFVGARDNQPQHF; CDR3 DNA: TGTGCCAGCAGTTTTGTGGGGGCGCGTGACAATCAGCCCCAGCATTTT
V gene: TRBV29-1; clone size: NA; J gene: TRBJ1-2; D gene: TRBD1; CDR3 protein: CSVVGTDYGYTF; CDR3 DNA: TGCAGCGTTGTGGGGACAGACTATGGCTACACCTTC
V gene: TRBV2; clone size: NA; J gene: TRBJ2-2; D gene: NA; CDR3 protein: CASKTQLNTGELFF; CDR3 DNA: TGTGCCAGCAAGACTCAGTTAAACACCGGGGAGCTGTTTTTT
V gene: TRBV5-1; clone size: NA; J gene: TRBJ1-6; D gene: NA; CDR3 protein: CASSLGGLESPLHF; CDR3 DNA: TGCGCCAGCAGCTTGGGGGGGCTTGAATCACCCCTCCACTTT
V gene: TRBV5-1; clone size: NA; J gene: TRBJ2-3; D gene: TRBD2; CDR3 protein: CASSFIAGGYSTDTQYF; CDR3 DNA: TGCGCCAGCAGCTTCATAGCGGGAGGCTATAGCACAGATACGCAGTATTTT
V gene: TRBV28; clone size: NA; J gene: TRBJ1-4; D gene: TRBD1; CDR3 protein: CASGVGTGVSFNEKLFF; CDR3 DNA: TGTGCCAGCGGGGTGGGGACAGGGGTCTCATTTAATGAAAAACTGTTTTTT
V gene: TRBV6-5; clone size: NA; J gene: TRBJ1-2; D gene: NA; CDR3 protein: CASRMRGNYGYTF; CDR3 DNA: TGTGCCAGCAGAATGAGGGGGAACTATGGCTACACCTTC
V gene: TRBV4-1; clone size: NA; J gene: TRBJ1-5; D gene: NA; CDR3 protein: CASSQDPGRPQHF; CDR3 DNA: TGCGCCAGCAGCCAAGACCCAGGGCGGCCCCAGCATTTT
V gene: TRBV28; clone size: once; J gene: TRBJ2-7; D gene: NA; CDR3 protein: CASTPGPHVSYEQYF; CDR3 DNA: TGTGCCAGTACCCCAGGCCCCCACGTATCCTACGAGCAGTACTTC
V gene: TRBV6-6; clone size: NA; J gene: TRBJ2-1; D gene: TRBD2; CDR3 protein: CASSTPTSGSKNEQFF; CDR3 DNA: TGTGCCAGCAGTACCCCTACTAGCGGGAGTAAAAATGAGCAGTTCTTC
V gene: TRBV30; clone size: NA; J gene: TRBJ2-1; D gene: TRBD2; CDR3 protein: CAWSVSGGSYNEQFF; CDR3 DNA: TGTGCCTGGAGTGTTAGCGGGGGCTCCTACAATGAGCAGTTCTTC
V gene: TRBV19; clone size: once; J gene: TRBJ1-2; D gene: NA; CDR3 protein: CASSIDPTNYGYTF; CDR3 DNA: TGTGCCAGTAGTATAGATCCAACAAACTATGGCTACACCTTC
V gene: TRBV30; clone size: NA; J gene: TRBJ2-7; D gene: TRBD1; CDR3 protein: CAWSSKRTGPSQSSYEQYF; CDR3 DNA: TGTGCCTGGAGTTCCAAGAGGACAGGACCCAGCCAAAGCTCCTACGAGCAGTACTTC
V gene: TRBV19; clone size: NA; J gene: TRBJ1-4; D gene: NA; CDR3 protein: CASQFLGGREKLFF; CDR3 DNA: TGTGCCTCTCAATTTTTGGGGGGACGTGAAAAACTGTTTTTT
V gene: TRBV28; clone size: few; J gene: TRBJ1-2; D gene: NA; CDR3 protein: CASSSPGEYYGYTF; CDR3 DNA: TGTGCCAGCAGCTCCCCCGGGGAGTACTATGGCTACACCTTC
V gene: TRBV29-1; clone size: NA; J gene: TRBJ2-1; D gene: TRBD2; CDR3 protein: CSVELGTSMKVIRNEQFF; CDR3 DNA: TGCAGCGTTGAGTTGGGGACTAGCATGAAGGTGATACGGAATGAGCAGTTCTTC
V gene: TRBV15; clone size: NA; J gene: TRBJ2-2; D gene: TRBD1; CDR3 protein: CATSRGQGIGELFF; CDR3 DNA: TGTGCCACCAGCAGGGGACAGGGAATCGGGGAGCTGTTTTTT
V gene: TRBV24-1; clone size: few; J gene: TRBJ1-5; D gene: NA; CDR3 protein: CATSTGFAQPQHF; CDR3 DNA: TGTGCCACCAGTACAGGGTTTGCGCAGCCCCAGCATTTT
V gene: TRBV11-2; clone size: few; J gene: TRBJ1-6; D gene: NA; CDR3 protein: CASSVAGGSSPLHF; CDR3 DNA: TGTGCCAGCAGCGTCGCGGGGGGAAGCTCACCCCTCCACTTT
V gene: TRBV5-4; clone size: NA; J gene: TRBJ2-1; D gene: TRBD2; CDR3 protein: CASSLAAGASGREQFF; CDR3 DNA: TGTGCCAGCAGCCTAGCCGCCGGGGCTAGCGGCCGCGAGCAGTTCTTC
V gene: TRBV6-5; clone size: once; J gene: TRBJ2-4; D gene: TRBD2; CDR3 protein: CASSYSALAVKNIQYF; CDR3 DNA: TGTGCCAGCAGTTACTCGGCACTAGCGGTGAAAAACATTCAGTACTTC
V gene: TRBV5-1; clone size: NA; J gene: TRBJ1-2; D gene: TRBD1; CDR3 protein: CASSLRAGGKDGYTF; CDR3 DNA: TGCGCCAGCAGCTTGAGGGCAGGGGGTAAAGATGGCTACACCTTC
V gene: TRBV5-4; clone size: few; J gene: TRBJ2-1; D gene: TRBD2; CDR3 protein: CASSLSKRDYEQFF; CDR3 DNA: TGTGCCAGCAGCTTGTCTAAGCGGGACTATGAGCAGTTCTTC
V gene: TRBV14; clone size: NA; J gene: TRBJ2-1; D gene: TRBD1; CDR3 protein: CASSPLGGQGAHEQFF; CDR3 DNA: TGTGCCAGCAGCCCCCTGGGGGGACAGGGGGCCCATGAGCAGTTCTTC
V gene: TRBV19; clone size: NA; J gene: TRBJ1-1; D gene: NA; CDR3 protein: CASTLLGASEAFF; CDR3 DNA: TGTGCCAGTACCCTGCTGGGGGCTTCTGAAGCTTTCTTT
V gene: TRBV9; clone size: NA; J gene: TRBJ1-5; D gene: NA; CDR3 protein: CASSVGGTSGQPQHF; CDR3 DNA: TGTGCCAGCAGCGTAGGGGGGACATCCGGGCAGCCCCAGCATTTT
V gene: TRBV2; clone size: once; J gene: TRBJ2-7; D gene: NA; CDR3 protein: CASSGGLGYEQYF; CDR3 DNA: TGTGCCAGCAGTGGGGGACTTGGATACGAGCAGTACTTC
V gene: TRBV18; clone size: NA; J gene: TRBJ2-7; D gene: TRBD2; CDR3 protein: CASSPSGTSYEQYF; CDR3 DNA: TGTGCCAGCTCACCTAGCGGGACCTCCTACGAGCAGTACTTC
V gene: TRBV19; clone size: once; J gene: TRBJ1-1; D gene: NA; CDR3 protein: CASSISLGQATFF; CDR3 DNA: TGTGCCAGTAGTATCAGTTTGGGACAAGCAACTTTCTTT